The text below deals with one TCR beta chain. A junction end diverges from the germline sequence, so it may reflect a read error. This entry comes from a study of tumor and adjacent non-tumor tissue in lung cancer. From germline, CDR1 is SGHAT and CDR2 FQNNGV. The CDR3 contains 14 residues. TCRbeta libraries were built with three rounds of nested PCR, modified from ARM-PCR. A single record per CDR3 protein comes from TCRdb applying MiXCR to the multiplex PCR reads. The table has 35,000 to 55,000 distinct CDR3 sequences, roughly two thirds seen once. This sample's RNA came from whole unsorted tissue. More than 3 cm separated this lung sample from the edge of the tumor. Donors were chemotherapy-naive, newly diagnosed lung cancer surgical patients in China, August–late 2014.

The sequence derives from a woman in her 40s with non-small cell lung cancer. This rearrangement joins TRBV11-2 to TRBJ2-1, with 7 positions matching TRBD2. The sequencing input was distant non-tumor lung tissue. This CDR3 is CASSWTRGINERFF. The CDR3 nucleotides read TGTGCCAGCAGCTGGACTAGGGGAATCAATGAGCGGTTCTTC.